This T cell receptor beta chain was captured in a study of HIV-infected patients and healthy controls. Trimming removed 0 bases from V and 3 bases from J, with 7 bases in between. This CDR3 has 14 residues. Looked up from germline, CDR1 is SGHKS and CDR2 is YYEKEE (reference sequence). TCRdb analysed the 5' RACE reads with MiXCR anew, one entry per CDR3 protein. The sample has 65,000 to 70,000 distinct CDR3 sequences, roughly a sixth seen once. Sequences were obtained from CD4+ T cells from blood. The receptor comes from a human donor in good health. V gene TRBV5-5 combines with J gene TRBJ1-5; D not resolved. In nucleotides, the CDR3 is TGTGCCAGCAGCTTGGTTGCACTCAATCAGCCCCAGCATTTT. It specifies CASSLVALNQPQHF.